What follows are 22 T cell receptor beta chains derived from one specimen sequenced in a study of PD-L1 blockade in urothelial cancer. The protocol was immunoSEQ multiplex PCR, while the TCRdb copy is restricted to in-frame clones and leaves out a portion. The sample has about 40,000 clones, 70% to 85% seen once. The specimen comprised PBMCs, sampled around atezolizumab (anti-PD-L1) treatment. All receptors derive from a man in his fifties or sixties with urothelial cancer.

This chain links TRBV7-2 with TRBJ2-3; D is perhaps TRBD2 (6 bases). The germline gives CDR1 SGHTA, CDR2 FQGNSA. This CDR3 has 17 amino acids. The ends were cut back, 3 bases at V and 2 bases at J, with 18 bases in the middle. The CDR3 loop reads CASSFPPSSEDTDTQYF. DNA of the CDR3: TGTGCCAGCAGCTTCCCTCCCTCTAGCGAAGACACAGATACGCAGTATTTT.

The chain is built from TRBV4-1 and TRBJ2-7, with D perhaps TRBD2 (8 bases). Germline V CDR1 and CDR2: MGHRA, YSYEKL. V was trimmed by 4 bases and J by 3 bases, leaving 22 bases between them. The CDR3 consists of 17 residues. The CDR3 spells CASSPEGAGGHNYEQYF. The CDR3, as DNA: TGCGCCAGCAGCCCCGAGGGGGCGGGGGGCCACAACTACGAGCAGTACTTC.

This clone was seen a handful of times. The CDR3 reads CASKATARTDTQYF. The CDR3, as DNA: TGTGCCAGCAAGGCGACAGCGCGCACAGATACGCAGTATTTT. The chain carries TRBV6-1 and TRBJ2-3; TRBD1 is a possible D gene (5 bases). Looked up from germline, CDR1 is MNHNS and CDR2 is SASEGT. The CDR3 runs 14 residues. The V gene lost 7 bases and the J gene lost 1 base, with 12 bases spanning the gap.

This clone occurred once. The CDR3 region has the DNA TGTGCCAGCAGTGGTAGCGGGGGGACTTCCTACGAGCAGTACTTC. Amino acid sequence: CASSGSGGTSYEQYF. J is TRBJ2-7 and V is TRBV6-1, with TRBD2 matching over 10 bases. The V segment lost 4 bases and the J segment 1 base; nucleotides outside the gene matches: 4. CDR1 is MNHNS, CDR2 SASEGT, per germline. The CDR3 contains 15 residues.

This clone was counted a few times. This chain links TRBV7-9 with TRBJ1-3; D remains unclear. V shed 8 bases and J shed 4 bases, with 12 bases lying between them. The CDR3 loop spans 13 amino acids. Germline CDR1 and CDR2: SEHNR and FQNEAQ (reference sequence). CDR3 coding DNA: TGTGCCAGCGGCGGGTGGTCGGGAAACACCATATATTTT. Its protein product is CASGGWSGNTIYF.

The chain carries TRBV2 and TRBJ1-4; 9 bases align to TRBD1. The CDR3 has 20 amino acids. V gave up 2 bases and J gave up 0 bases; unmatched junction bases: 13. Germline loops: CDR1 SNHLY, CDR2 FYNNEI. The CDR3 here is CASSEHQWGGQGATNEKLFF. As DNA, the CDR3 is TGTGCCAGCAGTGAACACCAGTGGGGGGGACAGGGCGCAACTAATGAAAAACTGTTTTTT.

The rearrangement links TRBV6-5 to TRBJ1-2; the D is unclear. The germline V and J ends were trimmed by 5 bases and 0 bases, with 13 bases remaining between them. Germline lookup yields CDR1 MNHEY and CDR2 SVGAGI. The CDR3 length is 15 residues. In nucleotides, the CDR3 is TGTGCCAGCAGTCTATATGACAAACCTAACTATGGCTACACCTTC. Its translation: CASSLYDKPNYGYTF.

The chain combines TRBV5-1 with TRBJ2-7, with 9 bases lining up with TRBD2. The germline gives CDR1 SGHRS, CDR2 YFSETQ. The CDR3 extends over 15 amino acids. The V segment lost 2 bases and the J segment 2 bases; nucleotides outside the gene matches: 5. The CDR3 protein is CASSLLAGAAYEQYF. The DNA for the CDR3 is TGCGCCAGCAGCTTATTAGCGGGGGCCGCCTACGAGCAGTACTTC.

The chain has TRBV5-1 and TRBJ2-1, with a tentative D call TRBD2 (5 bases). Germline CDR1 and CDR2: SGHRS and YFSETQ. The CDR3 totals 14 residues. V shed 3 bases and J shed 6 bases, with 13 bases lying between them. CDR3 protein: CASSYSTRANEQFF. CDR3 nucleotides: TGCGCCAGCAGCTACTCCACTAGAGCCAATGAGCAGTTCTTC. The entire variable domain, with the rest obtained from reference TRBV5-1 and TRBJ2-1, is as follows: KAGVTQTPRYLIKTRGQQVTLSCSPISGHRSVSWYQQTPGQGLQFLFEYFSETQRNKGNFPGRFSGRQFSNSRSEMNVSTLELGDSALYLCASSYSTRANEQFFGPGTRLTVL.

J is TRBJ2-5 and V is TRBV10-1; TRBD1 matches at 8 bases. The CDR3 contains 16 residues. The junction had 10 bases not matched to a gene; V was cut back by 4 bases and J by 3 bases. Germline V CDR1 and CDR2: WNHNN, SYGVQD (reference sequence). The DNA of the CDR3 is TGCGCCAGCAGTGTGGGGACAGGCATGACCGAAGAGACCCAGTACTTC. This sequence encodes CASSVGTGMTEETQYF.

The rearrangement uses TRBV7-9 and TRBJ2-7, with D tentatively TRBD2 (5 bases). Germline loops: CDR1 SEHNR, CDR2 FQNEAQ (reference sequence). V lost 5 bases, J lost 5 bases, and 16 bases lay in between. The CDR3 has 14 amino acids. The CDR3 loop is CASSPRTGSHEQYF. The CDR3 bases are TGTGCCAGCAGCCCCCGGACGGGATCTCACGAGCAGTACTTC.

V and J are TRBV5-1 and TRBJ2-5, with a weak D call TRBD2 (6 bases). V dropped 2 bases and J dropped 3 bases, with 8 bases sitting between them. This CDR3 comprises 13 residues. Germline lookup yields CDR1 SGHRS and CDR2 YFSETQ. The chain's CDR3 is CASSFGGEETQYF. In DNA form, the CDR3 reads TGCGCCAGCAGCTTCGGGGGTGAAGAGACCCAGTACTTC.

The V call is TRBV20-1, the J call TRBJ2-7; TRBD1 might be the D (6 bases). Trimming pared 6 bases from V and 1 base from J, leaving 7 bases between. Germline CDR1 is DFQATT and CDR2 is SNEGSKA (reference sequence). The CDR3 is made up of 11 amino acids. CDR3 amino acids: CSAQGSYEQYF. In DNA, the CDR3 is TGCAGTGCCCAGGGGTCCTACGAGCAGTACTTC.

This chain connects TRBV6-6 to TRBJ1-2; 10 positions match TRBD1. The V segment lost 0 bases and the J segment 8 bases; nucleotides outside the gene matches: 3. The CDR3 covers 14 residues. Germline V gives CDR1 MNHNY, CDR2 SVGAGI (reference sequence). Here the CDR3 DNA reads TGTGCCAGCAGTTACTCGGGACAGGGGCAGGGCTACACCTTC. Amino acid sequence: CASSYSGQGQGYTF.

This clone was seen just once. Here the CDR3 DNA reads TGTGCCAGCAGCACATGGGACAGGAAAGAGTACGAGCAGTACTTC. Amino acids: CASSTWDRKEYEQYF. The rearrangement links TRBV7-8 to TRBJ2-7; the match to TRBD1 covers 8 bases. The J segment lost 4 bases and the V segment lost 5 bases, leaving 10 bases of the junction unmatched. CDR1 SGHVS and CDR2 FQNEAQ come from the germline V gene. The CDR3 covers 15 residues.

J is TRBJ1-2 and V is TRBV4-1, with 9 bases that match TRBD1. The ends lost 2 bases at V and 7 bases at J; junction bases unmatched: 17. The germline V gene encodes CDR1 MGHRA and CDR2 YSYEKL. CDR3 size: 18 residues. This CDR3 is CASSQRGVVDRGWGGYTF. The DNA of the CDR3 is TGCGCCAGCAGCCAAAGGGGGGTAGTGGACAGGGGTTGGGGTGGCTACACCTTC.

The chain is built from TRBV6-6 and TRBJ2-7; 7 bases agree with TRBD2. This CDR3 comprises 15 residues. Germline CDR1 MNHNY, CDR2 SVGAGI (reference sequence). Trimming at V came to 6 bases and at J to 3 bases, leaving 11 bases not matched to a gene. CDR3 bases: TGTGCCAGCAGGGGGGGGTGGACGGCAGACTACGAGCAGTACTTC. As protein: CASRGGWTADYEQYF.

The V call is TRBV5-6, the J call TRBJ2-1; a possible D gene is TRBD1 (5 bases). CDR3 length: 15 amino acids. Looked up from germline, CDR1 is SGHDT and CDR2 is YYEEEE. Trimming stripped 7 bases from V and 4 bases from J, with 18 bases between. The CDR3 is CASGTSTVFYNEQFF. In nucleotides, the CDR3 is TGTGCCAGCGGAACTTCGACAGTTTTTTACAATGAGCAGTTCTTC. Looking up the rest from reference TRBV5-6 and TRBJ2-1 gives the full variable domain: DAGVTQSPTHLIKTRGQQVTLRCSPKSGHDTVSWYQQALGQGPQFIFQYYEEEERQRGNFPDRFSGHQFPNYSSELNVNALLLGDSALYLCASGTSTVFYNEQFFGPGTRLTVL.

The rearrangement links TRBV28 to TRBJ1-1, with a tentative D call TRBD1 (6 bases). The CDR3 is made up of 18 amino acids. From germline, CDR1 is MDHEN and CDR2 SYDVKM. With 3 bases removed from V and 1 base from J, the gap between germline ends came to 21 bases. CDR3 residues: CASSFRPLRDKQNTEAFF. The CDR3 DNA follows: TGTGCCAGCAGTTTTAGGCCCCTCCGGGACAAGCAGAACACTGAAGCTTTCTTT.

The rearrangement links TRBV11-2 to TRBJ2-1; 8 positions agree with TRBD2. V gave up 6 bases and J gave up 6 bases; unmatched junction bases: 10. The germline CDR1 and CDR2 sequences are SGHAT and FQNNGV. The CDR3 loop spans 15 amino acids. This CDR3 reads CASRGGLVIANEQFF. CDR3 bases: TGTGCCAGCAGGGGGGGACTAGTTATCGCCAATGAGCAGTTCTTC.

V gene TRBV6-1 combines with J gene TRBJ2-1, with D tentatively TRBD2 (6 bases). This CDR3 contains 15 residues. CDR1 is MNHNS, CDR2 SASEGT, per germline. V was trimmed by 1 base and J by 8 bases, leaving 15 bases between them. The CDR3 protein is CASSEGRGGRDEQFF. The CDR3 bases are TGTGCCAGCAGTGAAGGGAGGGGAGGACGGGATGAGCAGTTCTTC.

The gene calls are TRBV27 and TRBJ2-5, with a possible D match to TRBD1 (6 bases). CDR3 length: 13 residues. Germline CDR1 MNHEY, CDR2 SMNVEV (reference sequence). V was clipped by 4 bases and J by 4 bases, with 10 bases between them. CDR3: CASSWGRGETQYF. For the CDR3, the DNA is TGTGCCAGCAGTTGGGGGCGCGGAGAGACCCAGTACTTC.